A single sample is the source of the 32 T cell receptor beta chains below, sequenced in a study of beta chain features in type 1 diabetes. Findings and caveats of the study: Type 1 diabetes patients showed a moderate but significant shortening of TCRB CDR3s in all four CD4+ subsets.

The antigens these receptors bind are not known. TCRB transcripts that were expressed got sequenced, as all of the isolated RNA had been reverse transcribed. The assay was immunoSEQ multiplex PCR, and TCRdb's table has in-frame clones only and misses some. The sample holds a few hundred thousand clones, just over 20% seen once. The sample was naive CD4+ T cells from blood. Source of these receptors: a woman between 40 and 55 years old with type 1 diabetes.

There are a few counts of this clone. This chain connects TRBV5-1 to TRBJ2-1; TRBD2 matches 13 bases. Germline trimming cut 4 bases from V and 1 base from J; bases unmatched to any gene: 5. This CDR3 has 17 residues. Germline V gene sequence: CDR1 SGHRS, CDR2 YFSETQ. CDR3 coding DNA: TGCGCCAGCAGCCTTAGACTAGCGGGAGGTTCCTACAATGAGCAGTTCTTC. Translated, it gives CASSLRLAGGSYNEQFF.

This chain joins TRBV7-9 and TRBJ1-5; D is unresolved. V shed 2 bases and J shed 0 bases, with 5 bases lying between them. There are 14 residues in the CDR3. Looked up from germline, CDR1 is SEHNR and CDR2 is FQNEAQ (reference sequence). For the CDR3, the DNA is TGTGCCAGCAGCTTAAGCCTTAGCAATCAGCCCCAGCATTTT. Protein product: CASSLSLSNQPQHF.

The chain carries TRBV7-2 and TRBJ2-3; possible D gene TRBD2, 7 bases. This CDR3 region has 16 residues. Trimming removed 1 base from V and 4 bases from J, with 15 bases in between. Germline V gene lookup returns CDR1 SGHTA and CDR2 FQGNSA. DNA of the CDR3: TGTGCCAGCAGCTTAGATGGCCGAGGGGGGGCAGATACGCAGTATTTT. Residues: CASSLDGRGGADTQYF.

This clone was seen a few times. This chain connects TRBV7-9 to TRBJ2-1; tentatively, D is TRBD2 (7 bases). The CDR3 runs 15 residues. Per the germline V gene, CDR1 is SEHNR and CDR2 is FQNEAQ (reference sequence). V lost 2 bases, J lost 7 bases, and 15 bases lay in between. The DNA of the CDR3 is TGTGCCAGCAGCTTACGGGGGGCCCAGTCAAATGAGCAGTTCTTC. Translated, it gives CASSLRGAQSNEQFF.

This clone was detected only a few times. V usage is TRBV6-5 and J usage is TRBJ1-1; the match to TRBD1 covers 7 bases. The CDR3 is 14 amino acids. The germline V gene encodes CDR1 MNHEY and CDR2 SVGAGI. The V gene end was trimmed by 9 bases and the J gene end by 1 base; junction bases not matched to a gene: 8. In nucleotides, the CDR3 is TGTGCCAGTGGCGAGGGGGCAGGGAACACTGAAGCTTTCTTT. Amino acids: CASGEGAGNTEAFF.

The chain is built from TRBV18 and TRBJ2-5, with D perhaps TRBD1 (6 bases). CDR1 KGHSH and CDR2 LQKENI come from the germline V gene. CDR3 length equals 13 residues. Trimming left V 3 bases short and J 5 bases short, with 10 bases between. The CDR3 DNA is TGTGCCAGCTCACCGGCAGGGGTGGAGACCCAGTACTTC. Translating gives CASSPAGVETQYF.

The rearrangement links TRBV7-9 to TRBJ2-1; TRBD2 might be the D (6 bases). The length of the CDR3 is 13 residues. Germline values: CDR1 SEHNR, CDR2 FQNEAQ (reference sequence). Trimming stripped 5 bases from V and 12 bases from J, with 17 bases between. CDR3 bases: TGTGCCAGCAGCGAGACTAGGAGATCGGCGCAGTTCTTC. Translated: CASSETRRSAQFF. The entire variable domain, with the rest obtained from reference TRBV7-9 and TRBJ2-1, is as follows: DTGVSQNPRHKITKRGQNVTFRCDPISEHNRLYWYRQTLGQGPEFLTYFQNEAQLEKSRLLSDRFSAERPKGSFSTLEIQRTEQGDSAMYLCASSETRRSAQFFGPGTRLTVL.

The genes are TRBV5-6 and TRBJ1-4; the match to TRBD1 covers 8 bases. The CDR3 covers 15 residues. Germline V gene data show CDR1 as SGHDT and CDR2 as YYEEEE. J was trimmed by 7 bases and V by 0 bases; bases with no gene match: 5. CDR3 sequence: CASSLAGGQGEKLFF. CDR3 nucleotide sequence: TGTGCCAGCAGCTTGGCAGGGGGCCAGGGTGAAAAACTGTTTTTT. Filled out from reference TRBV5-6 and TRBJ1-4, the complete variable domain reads DAGVTQSPTHLIKTRGQQVTLRCSPKSGHDTVSWYQQALGQGPQFIFQYYEEEERQRGNFPDRFSGHQFPNYSSELNVNALLLGDSALYLCASSLAGGQGEKLFFGSGTQLSVL.

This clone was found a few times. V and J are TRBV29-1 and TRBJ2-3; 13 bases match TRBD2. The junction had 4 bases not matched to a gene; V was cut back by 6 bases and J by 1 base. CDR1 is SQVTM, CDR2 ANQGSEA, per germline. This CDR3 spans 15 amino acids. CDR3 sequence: CSVTGLAGGTDTQYF. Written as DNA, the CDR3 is TGCAGCGTCACAGGACTAGCGGGAGGCACAGATACGCAGTATTTT.

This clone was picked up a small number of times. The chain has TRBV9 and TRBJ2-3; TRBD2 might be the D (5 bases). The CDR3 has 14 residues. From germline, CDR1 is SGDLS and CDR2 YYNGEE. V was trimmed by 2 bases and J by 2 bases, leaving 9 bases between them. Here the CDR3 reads CASSVRAYTDTQYF. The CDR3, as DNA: TGTGCCAGCAGCGTGAGGGCTTACACAGATACGCAGTATTTT. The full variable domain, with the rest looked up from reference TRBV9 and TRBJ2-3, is DSGVTQTPKHLITATGQRVTLRCSPRSGDLSVYWYQQSLDQGLQFLIQYYNGEERAKGNILERFSAQQFPDLHSELNLSSLELGDSALYFCASSVRAYTDTQYFGPGTRLTVL.

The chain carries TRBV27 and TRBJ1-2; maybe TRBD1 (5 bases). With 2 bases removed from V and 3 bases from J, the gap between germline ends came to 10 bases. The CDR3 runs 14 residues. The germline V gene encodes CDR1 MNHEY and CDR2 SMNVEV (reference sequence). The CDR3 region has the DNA TGTGCCAGCAGTTTAGTAGGGGCCGACTATGGCTACACCTTC. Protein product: CASSLVGADYGYTF.

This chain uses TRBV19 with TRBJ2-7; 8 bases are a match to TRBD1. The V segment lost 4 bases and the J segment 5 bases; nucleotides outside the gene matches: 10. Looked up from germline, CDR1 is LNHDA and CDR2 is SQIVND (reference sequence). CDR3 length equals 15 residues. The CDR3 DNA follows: TGTGCCAGTAGTACTCTGACAGGGGCAGGCCACGAGCAGTACTTC. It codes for CASSTLTGAGHEQYF.

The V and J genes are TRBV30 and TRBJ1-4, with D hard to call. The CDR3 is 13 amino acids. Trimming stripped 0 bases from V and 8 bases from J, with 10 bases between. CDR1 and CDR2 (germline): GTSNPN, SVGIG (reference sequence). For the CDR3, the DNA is TGTGCCTGGAGTGTACCCGGGTGGGAAAAACTGTTTTTT. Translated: CAWSVPGWEKLFF.

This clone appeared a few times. The CDR3 region is CAITDSGGSPLHF. CDR3 coding DNA: TGTGCCATCACCGACTCGGGAGGTTCACCCCTCCACTTT. The rearrangement joins TRBV10-3 to TRBJ1-6; D is uncertain. CDR3 length: 13 residues. V was clipped by 7 bases and J by 9 bases, with 13 bases between them. Germline V gene data show CDR1 as ENHRY and CDR2 as SYGVKD.

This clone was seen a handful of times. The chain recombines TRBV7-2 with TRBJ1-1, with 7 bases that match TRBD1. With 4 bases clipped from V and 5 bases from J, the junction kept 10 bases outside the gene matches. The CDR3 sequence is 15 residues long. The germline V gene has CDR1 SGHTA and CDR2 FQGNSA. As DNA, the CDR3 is TGTGCCAGCAGCTCCGACAGGGTAGCGAAAACTGAAGCTTTCTTT. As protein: CASSSDRVAKTEAFF.

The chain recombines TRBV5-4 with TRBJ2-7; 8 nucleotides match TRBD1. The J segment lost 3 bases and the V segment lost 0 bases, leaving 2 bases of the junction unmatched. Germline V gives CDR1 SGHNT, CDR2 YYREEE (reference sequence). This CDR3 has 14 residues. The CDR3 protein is CASSLGQGIYEQYF. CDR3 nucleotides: TGTGCCAGCAGCTTGGGACAGGGGATCTACGAGCAGTACTTC.

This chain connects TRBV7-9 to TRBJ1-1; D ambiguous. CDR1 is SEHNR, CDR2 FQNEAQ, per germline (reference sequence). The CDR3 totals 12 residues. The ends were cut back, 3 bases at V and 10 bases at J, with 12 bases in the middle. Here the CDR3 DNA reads TGTGCCAGCAGCTTTGGGCCGGAAAGAGCTTTCTTT. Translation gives CASSFGPERAFF.

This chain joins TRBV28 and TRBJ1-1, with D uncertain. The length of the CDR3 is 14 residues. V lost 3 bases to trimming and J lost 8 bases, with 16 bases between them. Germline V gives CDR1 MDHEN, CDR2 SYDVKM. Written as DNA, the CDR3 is TGTGCCAGCAGTTTGCCACGGTCGGGTTCCGAAGCTTTCTTT. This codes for CASSLPRSGSEAFF.

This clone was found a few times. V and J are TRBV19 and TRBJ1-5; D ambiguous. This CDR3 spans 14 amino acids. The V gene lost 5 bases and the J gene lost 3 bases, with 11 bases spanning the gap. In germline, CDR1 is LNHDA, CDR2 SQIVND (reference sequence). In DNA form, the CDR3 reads TGTGCCAGTAGTCTTGGCGGGGACAATCAGCCCCAGCATTTT. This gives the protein CASSLGGDNQPQHF.

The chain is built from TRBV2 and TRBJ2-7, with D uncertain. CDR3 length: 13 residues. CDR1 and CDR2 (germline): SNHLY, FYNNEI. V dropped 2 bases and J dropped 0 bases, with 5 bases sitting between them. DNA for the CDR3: TGTGCCAGCAGTGAACACATCTCCTACGAGCAGTACTTC. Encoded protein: CASSEHISYEQYF.

The chain's CDR3 is CASSLTLFGANVLTF. For the CDR3, the DNA is TGTGCCAGCAGCTTAACTCTGTTTGGGGCCAACGTCCTGACTTTC. The chain uses TRBV11-2 and TRBJ2-6; D ambiguous. This CDR3 comprises 15 residues. V lost 2 bases and J lost 3, with 8 bases in between. Germline values: CDR1 SGHAT, CDR2 FQNNGV.

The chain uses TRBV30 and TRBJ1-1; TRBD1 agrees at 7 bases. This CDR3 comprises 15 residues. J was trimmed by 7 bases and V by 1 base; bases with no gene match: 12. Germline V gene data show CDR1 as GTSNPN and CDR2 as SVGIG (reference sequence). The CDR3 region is CAWSGTPTGNDEAFF. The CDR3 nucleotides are TGTGCCTGGAGTGGAACACCGACAGGGAATGATGAAGCTTTCTTT.

This CDR3 is CASSGSGTRGIEQFF. CDR3 sequence (DNA): TGTGCCAGCAGCGGTAGCGGGACTCGCGGTATTGAGCAGTTCTTC. The chain uses TRBV9 and TRBJ2-1, with 8 positions matching TRBD2. This CDR3 has 15 amino acids. V lost 3 bases and J lost 9; bases outside the gene matches: 11. The germline V gene has CDR1 SGDLS and CDR2 YYNGEE.

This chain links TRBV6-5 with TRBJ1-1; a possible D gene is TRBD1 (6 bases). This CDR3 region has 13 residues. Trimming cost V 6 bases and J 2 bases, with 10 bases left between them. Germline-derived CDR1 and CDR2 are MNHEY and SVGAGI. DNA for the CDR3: TGTGCCAGCAGCCGACAGGCAAACACTGAAGCTTTCTTT. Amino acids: CASSRQANTEAFF.

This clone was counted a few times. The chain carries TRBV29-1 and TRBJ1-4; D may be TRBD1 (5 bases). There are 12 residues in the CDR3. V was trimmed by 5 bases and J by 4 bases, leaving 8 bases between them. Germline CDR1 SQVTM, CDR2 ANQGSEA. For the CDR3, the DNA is TGCAGCGTTACTGGACATAATGAAAAACTGTTTTTT. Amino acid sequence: CSVTGHNEKLFF.

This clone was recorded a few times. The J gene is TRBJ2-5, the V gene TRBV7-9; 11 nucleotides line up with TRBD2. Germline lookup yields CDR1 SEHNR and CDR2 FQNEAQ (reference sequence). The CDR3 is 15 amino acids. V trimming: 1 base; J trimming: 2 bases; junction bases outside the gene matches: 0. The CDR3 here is CASSLGLAGQETQYF. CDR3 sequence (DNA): TGTGCCAGCAGCTTAGGACTAGCGGGGCAAGAGACCCAGTACTTC.

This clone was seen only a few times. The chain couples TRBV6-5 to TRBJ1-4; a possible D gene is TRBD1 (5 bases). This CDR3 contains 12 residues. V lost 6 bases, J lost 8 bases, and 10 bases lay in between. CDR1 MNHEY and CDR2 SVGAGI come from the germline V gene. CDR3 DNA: TGTGCCAGCAGACAAACAGGCGAAAAACTGTTTTTT. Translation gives CASRQTGEKLFF.

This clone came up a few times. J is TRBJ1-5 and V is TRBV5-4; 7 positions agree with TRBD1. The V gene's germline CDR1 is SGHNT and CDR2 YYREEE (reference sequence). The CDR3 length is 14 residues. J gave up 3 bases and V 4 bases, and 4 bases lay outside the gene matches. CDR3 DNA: TGTGCCAGCAGCACAGGGGTTGACAATCAGCCCCAGCATTTT. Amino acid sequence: CASSTGVDNQPQHF.

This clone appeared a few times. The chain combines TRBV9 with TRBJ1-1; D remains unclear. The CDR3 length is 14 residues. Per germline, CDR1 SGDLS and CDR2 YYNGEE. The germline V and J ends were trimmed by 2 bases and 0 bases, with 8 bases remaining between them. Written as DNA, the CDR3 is TGTGCCAGCAGCGTGTCCCTTTTGAACACTGAAGCTTTCTTT. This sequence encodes CASSVSLLNTEAFF. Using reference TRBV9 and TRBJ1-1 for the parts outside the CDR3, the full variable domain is DSGVTQTPKHLITATGQRVTLRCSPRSGDLSVYWYQQSLDQGLQFLIQYYNGEERAKGNILERFSAQQFPDLHSELNLSSLELGDSALYFCASSVSLLNTEAFFGQGTRLTVV.

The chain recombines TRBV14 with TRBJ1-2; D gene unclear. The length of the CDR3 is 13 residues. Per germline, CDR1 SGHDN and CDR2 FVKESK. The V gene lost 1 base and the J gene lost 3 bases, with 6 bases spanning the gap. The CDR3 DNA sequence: TGTGCCAGCAGCCAAGTACAGTACTATGGCTACACCTTC. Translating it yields CASSQVQYYGYTF.

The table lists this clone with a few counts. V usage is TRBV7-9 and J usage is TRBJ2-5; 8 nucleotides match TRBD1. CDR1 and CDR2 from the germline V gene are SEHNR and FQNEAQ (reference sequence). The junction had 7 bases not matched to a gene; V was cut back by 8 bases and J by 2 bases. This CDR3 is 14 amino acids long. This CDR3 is CASVDRAFQETQYF. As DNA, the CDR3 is TGTGCCAGCGTGGACAGGGCATTTCAAGAGACCCAGTACTTC. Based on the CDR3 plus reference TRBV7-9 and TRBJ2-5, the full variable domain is DTGVSQNPRHKITKRGQNVTFRCDPISEHNRLYWYRQTLGQGPEFLTYFQNEAQLEKSRLLSDRFSAERPKGSFSTLEIQRTEQGDSAMYLCASVDRAFQETQYFGPGTRLLVL.

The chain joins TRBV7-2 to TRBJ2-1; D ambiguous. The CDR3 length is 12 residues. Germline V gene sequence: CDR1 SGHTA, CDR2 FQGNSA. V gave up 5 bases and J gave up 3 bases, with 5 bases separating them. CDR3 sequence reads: CASSPNYNEQFF. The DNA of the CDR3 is TGTGCCAGCAGCCCCAACTACAATGAGCAGTTCTTC.